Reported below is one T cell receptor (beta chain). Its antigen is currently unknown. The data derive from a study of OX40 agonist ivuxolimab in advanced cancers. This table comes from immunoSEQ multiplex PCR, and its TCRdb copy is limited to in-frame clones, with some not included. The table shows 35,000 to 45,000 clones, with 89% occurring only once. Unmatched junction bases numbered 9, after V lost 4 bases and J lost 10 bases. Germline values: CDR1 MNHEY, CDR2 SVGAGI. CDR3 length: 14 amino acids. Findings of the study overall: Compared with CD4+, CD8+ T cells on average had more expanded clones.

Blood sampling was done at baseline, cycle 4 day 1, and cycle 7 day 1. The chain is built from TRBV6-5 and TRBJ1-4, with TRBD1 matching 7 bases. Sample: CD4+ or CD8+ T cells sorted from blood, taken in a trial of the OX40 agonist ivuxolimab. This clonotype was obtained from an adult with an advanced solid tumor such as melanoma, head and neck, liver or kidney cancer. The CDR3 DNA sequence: TGTGCCAGCAGTTCCCGACAGGGAAGAGGAAAACTGTTTTTT. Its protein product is CASSSRQGRGKLFF.